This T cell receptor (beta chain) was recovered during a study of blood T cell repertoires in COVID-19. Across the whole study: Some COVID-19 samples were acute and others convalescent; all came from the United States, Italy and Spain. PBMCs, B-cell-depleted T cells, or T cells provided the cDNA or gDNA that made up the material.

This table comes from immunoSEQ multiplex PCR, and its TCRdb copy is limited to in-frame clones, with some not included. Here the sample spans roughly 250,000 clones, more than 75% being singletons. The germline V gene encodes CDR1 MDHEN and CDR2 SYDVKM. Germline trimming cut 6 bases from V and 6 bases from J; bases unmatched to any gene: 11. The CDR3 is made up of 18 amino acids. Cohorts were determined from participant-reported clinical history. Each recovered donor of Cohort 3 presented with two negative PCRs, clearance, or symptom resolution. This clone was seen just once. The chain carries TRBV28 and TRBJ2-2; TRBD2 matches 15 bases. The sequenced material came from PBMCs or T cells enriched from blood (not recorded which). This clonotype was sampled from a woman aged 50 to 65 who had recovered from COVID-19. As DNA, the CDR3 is TGTGCCAGCAGCTCCGGGACTAGCGGGAGGAAGGCCGCCGGGGAGCTGTTTTTT. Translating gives CASSSGTSGRKAAGELFF.